This T cell receptor (beta chain) was observed in a study of cytomegalovirus exposure and HLA in healthy donors (dated by TCRdb to between 2016 and 2019). General notes on the study: According to a later analysis, one platform produced both the roughly 130 validation repertoires and the 666 repertoires of the first cohort. The aim of the study was to test whether cataloging public T cell receptors could identify signatures of past pathogen exposure. The study combined high-throughput TCR immunosequencing, statistical association of individual TCRs with disease status, and machine learning to predict cytomegalovirus infection status. Along with the approximately 670-subject first cohort, a separate validation cohort of some 130 different subjects was used.

The full study reports these points: Three of the identified cytomegalovirus-associated TCR beta chains were confirmed in vitro to be specific for cytomegalovirus antigens. Subsequent analysis determined that TCRs grouped into clusters in the first cohort also showed a tendency toward co-occurrence across the 130 or so validation repertoires, and 90% to 95% of cluster scores exceeded 0. In the study, 150 to 200 TCR beta chains were listed as associated with cytomegalovirus. Cytomegalovirus status was reported to be diagnosed by the classifier with high specificity and sensitivity in both the original and validation cohorts. A later analysis lacked HLA typing for the validation cohort, so it scored co-occurrence in that cohort across all 120 repertoires. It was suggested by the authors that the approach could potentially be generalized to other disease states and immunological phenotypes. Across donors, most TCR sequences were observed very rarely, whereas some public TCRs were present in many individuals.

CDR1 and CDR2, per the germline V gene, are SGHRS and YFSETQ. V loses 6 bases of germline sequence and J loses 10 bases, and the interval between the two ends is 16 bases. Including cysteine and phenylalanine, the CDR3 has 12 amino acids. This entry keeps only the CDR3 DNA: 36 bases, framed from base 1. Separate from the approximately 670-subject first cohort, the validation cohort of 95 to 150 subjects was the group to which the donors belonged. As concerns this clone: What antigen it recognizes has not been identified. No quality values exist for individual bases; no much larger clone is one base distant.

The method was the immunoSEQ multiplex PCR assay. The source study handled its data this way. To diagnose cytomegalovirus status from the catalog of TCR beta chain sequences, a statistical classification framework was built. In its TCRdb copy, this immuneACCESS table keeps in-frame sequences only and misses some clones. Where compared with another copy, unresolved V genes explain less than half of these, and the others have no known cause. D and trimming come from the DNA, and the V and J calls and clone size come from that table. Within this sample are approximately 170,000 clones, with 85% of them counted one time only. The ten largest clones add up to more than 15% of the sample.

The V and J genes are TRBV5-1 and TRBJ1-1; D gene: possibly TRBD1, on 6 matching bases. This clonotype was obtained from a man aged 18 to 35 in good health and CMV-seropositive. Sequenced material: PBMCs. At the DNA level, the sequence is TGCGCCAGCATTGGAGATGCAGGGGCAGCTTTCTTT. Translated, it gives CASIGDAGAAFF.